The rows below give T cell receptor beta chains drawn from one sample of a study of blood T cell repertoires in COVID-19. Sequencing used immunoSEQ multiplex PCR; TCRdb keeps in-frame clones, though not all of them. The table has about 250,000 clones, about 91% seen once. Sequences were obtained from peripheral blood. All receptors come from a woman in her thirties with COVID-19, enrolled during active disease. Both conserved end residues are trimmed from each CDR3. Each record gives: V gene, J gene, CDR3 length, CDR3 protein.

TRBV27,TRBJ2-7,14,ASSPSPGLVGMEQY
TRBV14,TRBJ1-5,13,ASSQGGGIGQPQH
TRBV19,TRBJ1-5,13,ASSIDREWDQPQH
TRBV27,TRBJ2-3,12,ASSPQGRTDTQY
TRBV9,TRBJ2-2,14,ASSPRGGGSGGELF
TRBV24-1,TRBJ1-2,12,ATSDPLWTGGYT
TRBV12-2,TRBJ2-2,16,ASRLAGGTGLATGELF
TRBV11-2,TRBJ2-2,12,ASSLGAGTGELF
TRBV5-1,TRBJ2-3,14,ASSQELAGGLETQY
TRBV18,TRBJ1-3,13,ASSQTGISGNTIY
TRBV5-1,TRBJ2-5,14,ASSLGSGGHQETQY
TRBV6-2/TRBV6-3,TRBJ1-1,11,ASSFRGNTEAF
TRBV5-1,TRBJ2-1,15,ASSTTGASGVYNEQF
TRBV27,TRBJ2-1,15,ASSSLISGGIYNEQF
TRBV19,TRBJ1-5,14,ASSTPTTGANQPQH
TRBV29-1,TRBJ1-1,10,SVDRMNTEAF
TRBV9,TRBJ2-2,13,ASSVEARGTGELF
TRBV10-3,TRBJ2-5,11,AISESRGETQY
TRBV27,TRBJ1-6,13,ASSLSGSGHSPLH
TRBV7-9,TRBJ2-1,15,ASSLRSGGASYNEQF
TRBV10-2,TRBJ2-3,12,ASSDRAGGDTQY
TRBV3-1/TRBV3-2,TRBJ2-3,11,ASSQELSDTQY
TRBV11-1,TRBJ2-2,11,ASSLDTGGELF
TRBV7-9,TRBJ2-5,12,ASSLIAQTETQY
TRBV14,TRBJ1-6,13,ASSRRSEANSPLH
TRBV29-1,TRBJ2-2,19,SVEALGRGAERVGNTGELF
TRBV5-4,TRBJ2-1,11,ASSAGWRNEQF
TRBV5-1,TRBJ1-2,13,ASSLGDRGLDGYT
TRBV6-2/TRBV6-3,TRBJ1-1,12,ASSYSNLRSEAF
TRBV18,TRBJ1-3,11,ASSPSSGNTIY
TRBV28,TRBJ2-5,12,ASETGRGHETQY
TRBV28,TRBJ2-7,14,ASSTAVDRGLYEQY
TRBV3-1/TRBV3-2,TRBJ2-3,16,ASSQDPGGGGATDTQY
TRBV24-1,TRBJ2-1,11,ATSVNSYNEQF
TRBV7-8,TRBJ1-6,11,ASSLDRNSPLH
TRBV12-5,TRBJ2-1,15,ASGLDDYSQHYNEQF
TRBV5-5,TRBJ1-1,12,ASSLGGGDRLAF
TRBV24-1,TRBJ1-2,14,ATSEERQGASDGYT
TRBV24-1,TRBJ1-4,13,ATSDSSGMYEKLF
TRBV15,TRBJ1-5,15,ATSRDYGQGGSQPQH
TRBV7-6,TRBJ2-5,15,ASSSRGGGGYQETQY
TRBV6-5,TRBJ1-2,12,ASSPTTGMDGYT
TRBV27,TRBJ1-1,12,ASSFSGTGREAF
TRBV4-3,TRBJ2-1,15,ASSQGAGTSGGNEQF
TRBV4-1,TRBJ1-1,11,ASSRLQGLGAF
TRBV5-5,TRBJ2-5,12,ASSLFSKQETQY
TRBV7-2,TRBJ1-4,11,ASSRQEHEKLF
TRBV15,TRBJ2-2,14,ATSGESQGSTGELF
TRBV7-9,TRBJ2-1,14,ASSKRTGVVSNEQF
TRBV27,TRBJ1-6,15,ASSLGVWRGSDSPLH
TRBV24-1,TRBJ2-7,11,ATSAPGVYEQY
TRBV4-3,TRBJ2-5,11,ASSRYEEETQY
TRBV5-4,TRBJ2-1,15,ASSLPLSGRANNEQF
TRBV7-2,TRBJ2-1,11,ASSLAWGDEQF
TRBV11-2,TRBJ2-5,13,ASSSPRRDSPTQY
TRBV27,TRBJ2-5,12,ASSIDRVQETQY
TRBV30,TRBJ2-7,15,AWSGTSGDSGNYEQY
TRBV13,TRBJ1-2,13,ASSPDRGTNYGYT
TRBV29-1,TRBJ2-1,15,SVEGALVSQGYNEQF
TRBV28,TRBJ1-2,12,ASSLRVANYGYT